A single TCR beta chain is shown here with its context. The length of the CDR3 is 13 residues. The ends were cut back, 4 bases at V and 3 bases at J, with 10 bases in the middle. The germline V gene has CDR1 SGHRS and CDR2 YFSETQ. This table comes from immunoSEQ multiplex PCR, and its TCRdb copy is limited to in-frame clones, with some not included. The data show roughly 200,000 clones, around 90% seen once. The data were taken from a study of T cell responses to AZD1222 COVID-19 vaccine. The source is an adult who received the MenACWY meningococcal vaccine as a control. The sequences come from peripheral blood, collected 28 days after the second dose of the MenACWY control vaccine. This chain joins TRBV5-1 and TRBJ1-1, with D unresolved. The CDR3 here is CASSPRADTEAFF. The CDR3 DNA sequence: TGCGCCAGCAGCCCCCGGGCGGACACTGAAGCTTTCTTT. Full variable domain (missing parts from reference TRBV5-1 and TRBJ1-1): KAGVTQTPRYLIKTRGQQVTLSCSPISGHRSVSWYQQTPGQGLQFLFEYFSETQRNKGNFPGRFSGRQFSNSRSEMNVSTLELGDSALYLCASSPRADTEAFFGQGTRLTVV.